The rows below give T cell receptor beta chains drawn from one sample of a study of shared clonotypes between healthy human individuals. Libraries were prepared by immunoSEQ multiplex PCR; TCRdb keeps only in-frame clonotypes and omits some of them. Of around 1,000,000 clones listed, 77% are singletons. Sequenced material: memory CD4+ T cells from PBMCs. Receptors were obtained from a man aged 18 to 29 in good health. Some clones in this sample may be carry-over from other donors' samples. The CDR3 runs from the conserved cysteine through the conserved F or W. D genes are given only for firm matches. Clone size, where shown, is once, few, many, or a class for clones that have expanded.

v_call	clone_size	j_call	d_call	cdr3_aa	cdr3_nt
TRBV9	NA	TRBJ2-1	TRBD2	CASSVGLAGGNEQFF	TGTGCCAGCAGCGTAGGGTTAGCGGGGGGCAATGAGCAGTTCTTC
TRBV5-6	NA	TRBJ1-4	NA	CASSIRQSNEKLFF	TGTGCCAGCAGCATAAGACAGTCAAATGAAAAACTGTTTTTT
TRBV19	NA	TRBJ2-4	NA	CASSIDRRNIQYF	TGTGCCAGTAGTATAGACAGGCGGAACATTCAGTACTTC
TRBV5-1	NA	TRBJ2-7	NA	CASSQGPGTGQYF	TGCGCCAGCAGCCAAGGACCAGGGACGGGGCAGTACTTC
TRBV5-4	few	TRBJ2-7	TRBD2	CASSTSGRLYEQYF	TGTGCCAGCTCGACTAGCGGGAGACTCTACGAGCAGTACTTC
TRBV5-4	NA	TRBJ1-2	TRBD1	CASSLGDRGGGYTF	TGTGCCAGCAGCTTGGGGGACAGGGGCGGTGGCTACACCTTC
TRBV28	NA	TRBJ1-4	NA	CASCLGGATNEKLFF	TGTGCCAGCTGTCTGGGGGGAGCAACTAATGAAAAACTGTTTTTT
TRBV4-2	NA	TRBJ2-7	TRBD1	CASSQFTPQPGQGSYEQYF	TGTGCCAGCAGCCAATTTACTCCCCAACCGGGACAGGGTTCCTACGAGCAGTACTTC
TRBV7-2	once	TRBJ1-6	TRBD1	CASSPQGQLYSPLHF	TGTGCCAGCAGCCCACAGGGGCAACTGTATTCACCCCTCCACTTT
TRBV6-5	NA	TRBJ1-2	NA	CASSYARVLYGYTF	TGTGCCAGCAGTTACGCCAGGGTCCTCTATGGCTACACCTTC
TRBV5-4	NA	TRBJ1-1	NA	CASSLGRADTEAFF	TGTGCCAGCAGCTTGGGCAGGGCCGACACTGAAGCTTTCTTT
TRBV5-5	NA	TRBJ1-4	NA	CASSLASDRTSGKLFF	TGTGCCAGCAGCTTGGCCAGCGACAGAACGTCGGGAAAACTGTTTTTT
TRBV19	NA	TRBJ2-1	NA	CASSATFEYYNEQFF	TGTGCCAGTAGCGCGACCTTTGAATACTACAATGAGCAGTTCTTC
TRBV28	NA	TRBJ1-2	NA	CASSWGNLGYTF	TGTGCCAGCAGTTGGGGTAATTTAGGCTACACCTTC